A selection of T cell receptor beta chains follows, all from one sample in a study of T cell responses to AZD1222 COVID-19 vaccine. Assay used: immunoSEQ multiplex PCR; TCRdb lists only in-frame clones, some missing. The table records 95,000 to 150,000 clones, around 89% of them present only once. The sequencing used peripheral blood, collected on day 0 of AZD1222 vaccination. The receptors were gathered from an adult in good health. Both conserved end residues are part of each CDR3. D genes are given only for firm matches. Some rows have no size entry. The others give once, few or many, or a class for an expanded clone.

-,-,TRBV28,TRBJ1-4,TGTGCCAGCAGTTTCCCAGACAGGAGCCTAAATGAAAAACTGTTTTTT,CASSFPDRSLNEKLFF
-,-,TRBV5-1,TRBJ1-2,TGCGCCAGCAGCTTGGAAAAGGGATTGAGAGGCGGCTACACCTTC,CASSLEKGLRGGYTF
-,-,TRBV28,TRBJ2-5,TGTGCCAGCAGTTTGTGGGGTTTGTTAGAGACCCAGTACTTC,CASSLWGLLETQYF
-,-,TRBV14,TRBJ1-4,TGTGCCAGCAGCCGATCGTATAATGAAAAACTGTTTTTT,CASSRSYNEKLFF
-,-,TRBV21-1,TRBJ2-7,TGTGCCAGCAGCAAAGTGAGGCCCTACGAGCAGTACTTC,CASSKVRPYEQYF
-,-,TRBV3-1/TRBV3-2,TRBJ2-5,TGTGCCAGCAGCCAAGAGTTGAGGGAACAAGAGACCCAGTACTTC,CASSQELREQETQYF
-,TRBD2,TRBV9,TRBJ2-2,TGTGCCAGCAATAGACTAGCGGGAGCTGGGGAGCTGTTTTTT,CASNRLAGAGELFF
once,-,TRBV4-1,TRBJ1-4,TGCGCCAGCAGCCAAGTTTGGGCGGGCCTAAATGAAAAACTGTTTTTT,CASSQVWAGLNEKLFF
-,-,TRBV5-4,TRBJ2-5,TGTGCCAGCAGCTTGGGAAGGGGGGAAAAGACCCAGTACTTC,CASSLGRGEKTQYF
-,-,TRBV11-1,TRBJ1-2,TGTGCCAGCAGCTTCGAGGCCAACGGAGATGGCTACACCTTC,CASSFEANGDGYTF
once,TRBD1,TRBV20-1,TRBJ2-1,TGCAGTGCTAGTGGGGGGACAGGGGGTTACAATGAGCAGTTCTTC,CSASGGTGGYNEQFF
-,-,TRBV5-1,TRBJ2-1,TGCGCCAGCAGCTTGGTGGGAGGTCTCTACAATGAGCAGTTCTTC,CASSLVGGLYNEQFF
-,TRBD1,TRBV10-3,TRBJ2-7,TGTGCCATCAGCGGACAGGGGGCCGGTAGCGACGAGCAGTACTTC,CAISGQGAGSDEQYF